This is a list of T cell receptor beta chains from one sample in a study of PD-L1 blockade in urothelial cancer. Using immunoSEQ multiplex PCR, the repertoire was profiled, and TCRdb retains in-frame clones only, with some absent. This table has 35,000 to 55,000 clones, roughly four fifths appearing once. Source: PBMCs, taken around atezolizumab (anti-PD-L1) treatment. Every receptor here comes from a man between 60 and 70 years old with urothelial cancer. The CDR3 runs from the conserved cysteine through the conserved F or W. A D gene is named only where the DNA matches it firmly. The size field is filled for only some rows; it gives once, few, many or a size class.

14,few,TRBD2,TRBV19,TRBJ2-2,TGTGCCAGTAGTATCGGGGGGGTCACCGGGGAGCTGTTTTTT,CASSIGGVTGELFF
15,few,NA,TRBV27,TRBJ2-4,TGTGCCAGCAGTTTACGGGACAACCCTACGGACATTCAGTACTTC,CASSLRDNPTDIQYF
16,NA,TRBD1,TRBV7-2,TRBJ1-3,TGTGCCAGCAGCTTAAAACAGGGGGCGAAGTTGAACACCATATATTTT,CASSLKQGAKLNTIYF
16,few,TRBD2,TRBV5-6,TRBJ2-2,TGTGCCAGCAGCCCCGGTGGGGGACTAAACACCGGGGAGCTGTTTTTT,CASSPGGGLNTGELFF
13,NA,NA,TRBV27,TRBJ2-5,TGTGCCAGCGCCGAAGGAGGGCGGGAGACCCAGTACTTC,CASAEGGRETQYF
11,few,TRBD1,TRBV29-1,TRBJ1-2,TGCAGCGCTGGACAGGGAGATGGCTACACCTTC,CSAGQGDGYTF
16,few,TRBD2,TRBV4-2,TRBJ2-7,TGTGCCAGCAGCCAGCCGGGGGGGCAGGGAGACTACGAGCAGTACTTC,CASSQPGGQGDYEQYF
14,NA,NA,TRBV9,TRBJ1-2,TGTGCCAGCAGCGTAGGGCAGGTTAACTATGGCTACACCTTC,CASSVGQVNYGYTF
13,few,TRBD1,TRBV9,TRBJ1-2,TGTGCCAGCAGCACCCGGACAGGGAATGGCTACACCTTC,CASSTRTGNGYTF
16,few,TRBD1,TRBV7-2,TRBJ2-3,TGTGCCAGCACCCTCGGACAGGTAGTTGGCACAGATACGCAGTATTTT,CASTLGQVVGTDTQYF
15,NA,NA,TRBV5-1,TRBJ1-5,TGCGCCAGCAGCTTGGGTGGGGAGGTGGATCAGCCCCAGCATTTT,CASSLGGEVDQPQHF
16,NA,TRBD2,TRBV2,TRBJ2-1,TGTGCCAGCACCCCACCCATTCGGGAGGAATACAATGAGCAGTTCTTC,CASTPPIREEYNEQFF
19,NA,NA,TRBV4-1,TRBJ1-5,TGCGCCAGCAGCCAAGTAGGCGGAATAGTTGAGAGGAGCAATCAGCCCCAGCATTTT,CASSQVGGIVERSNQPQHF
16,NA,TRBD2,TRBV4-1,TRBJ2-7,TGCGCCAGCAGCCAACTTACCATGGGGGGGTCCTACGAGCAGTACTTC,CASSQLTMGGSYEQYF
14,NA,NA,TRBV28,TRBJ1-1,TGTGCCAGCAGTTTACGGGGGATGAACACTGAAGCTTTCTTT,CASSLRGMNTEAFF
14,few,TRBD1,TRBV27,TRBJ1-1,TGTGCCAGCAGCAGGACAGGGGCGAACACTGAAGCTTTCTTT,CASSRTGANTEAFF
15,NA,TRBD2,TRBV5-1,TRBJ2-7,TGCGCCAGCAGCGCGGGGGGCCTGAGCTCCTACGAGCAGTACTTC,CASSAGGLSSYEQYF
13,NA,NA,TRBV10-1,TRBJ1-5,TGCGCCAGCAGCTTACGAGGGCATCAGCCCCAGCATTTT,CASSLRGHQPQHF
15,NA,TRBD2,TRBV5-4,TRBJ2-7,TGTGCCAGCAGCGCAACTAGCGGGGGGGCTTCCGAGCAGTACTTC,CASSATSGGASEQYF
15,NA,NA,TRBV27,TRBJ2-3,TGTGCCAGCAGCCTCGGGAGTAGGGACACAGATACGCAGTATTTT,CASSLGSRDTDTQYF
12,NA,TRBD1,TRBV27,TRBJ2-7,TGTGCCAGCTATCCCGGGACAGGCGAGCAGTACTTC,CASYPGTGEQYF
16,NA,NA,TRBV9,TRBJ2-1,TGTGCCAGCAGCGCCCGACTTTTAAGCTCCTACAATGAGCAGTTCTTC,CASSARLLSSYNEQFF
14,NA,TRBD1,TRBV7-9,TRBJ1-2,TGTGCCAGCAGCTTAGGACAGGGAGCCTATGGCTACACCTTC,CASSLGQGAYGYTF
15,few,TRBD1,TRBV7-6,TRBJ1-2,TGTGCCAGCAGCCGTTCCCCGGGACAGGAAAATGGCTACACCTTC,CASSRSPGQENGYTF
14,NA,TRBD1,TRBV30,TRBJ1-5,TGTGCCTGGAGTGTAAGCCAGGGGGGTCAGCCCCAGCATTTT,CAWSVSQGGQPQHF
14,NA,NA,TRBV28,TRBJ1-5,TGTGCCAGCAGTCGGGGAGGTAGCAATCAGCCCCAGCATTTT,CASSRGGSNQPQHF
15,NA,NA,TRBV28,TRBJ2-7,TGTGCCAGCAACTCACCCCCGGGGTCTTCCTACGAGCAGTACTTC,CASNSPPGSSYEQYF
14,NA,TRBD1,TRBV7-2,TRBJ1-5,TGTGCCAGCAGCCCAGACAGGGTAACTCAGCCCCAGCATTTT,CASSPDRVTQPQHF
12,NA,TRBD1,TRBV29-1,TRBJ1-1,TGCAGCTCGGGACAGGGTTTAAATTCGGCTTTCTTT,CSSGQGLNSAFF
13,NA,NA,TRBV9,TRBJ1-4,TGTGCCAGCAGTCAGGGTGGTCGGGAAAAACTGTTTTTT,CASSQGGREKLFF
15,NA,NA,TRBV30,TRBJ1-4,TGTGCCTGGAGTGTGAGAAGACAGCCTAATGAAAAACTGTTTTTT,CAWSVRRQPNEKLFF
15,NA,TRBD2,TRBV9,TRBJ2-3,TGTGCCAGCAGCGTAGAGGCGGGGGGCCCAGATACGCAGTATTTT,CASSVEAGGPDTQYF
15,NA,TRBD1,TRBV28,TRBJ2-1,TGTGCCAGCAGCAACACCGGGACAGGGAGGGGTGAGCAGTTCTTC,CASSNTGTGRGEQFF
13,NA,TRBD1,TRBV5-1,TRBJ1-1,TGCGCCAGCAGCCCGGGGACAGGGACTGAAGCTTTCTTT,CASSPGTGTEAFF
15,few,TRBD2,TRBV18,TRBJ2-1,TGTGCCAGCTCACCACCCTCTAGCGGACACAATGAGCAGTTCTTC,CASSPPSSGHNEQFF
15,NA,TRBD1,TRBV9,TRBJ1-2,TGTGCCAGCAGCGTAGACATGGGACAGGGCTATGGCTACACCTTC,CASSVDMGQGYGYTF
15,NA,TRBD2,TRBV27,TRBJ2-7,TGTGCCAGCAGTTTAGGGGACGGGGGGATCTACGAGCAGTACTTC,CASSLGDGGIYEQYF
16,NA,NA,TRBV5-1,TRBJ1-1,TGCGCCAGCAGCCCGACCGTGCCAAATGGCGGCACTGAAGCTTTCTTT,CASSPTVPNGGTEAFF
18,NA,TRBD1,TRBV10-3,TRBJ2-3,TGTGCCATCAAGCTGGATTGGGGGACAGGACGGGGCACAGATACGCAGTATTTT,CAIKLDWGTGRGTDTQYF
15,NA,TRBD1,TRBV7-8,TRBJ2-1,TGTGCCAGCAGCTTCAGACAGGGGTTCTCCAATGAGCAGTTCTTC,CASSFRQGFSNEQFF
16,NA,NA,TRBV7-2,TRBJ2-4,TGTGCCAGCAGCTTACGCGACAGCCTAGCCAAAAACATTCAGTACTTC,CASSLRDSLAKNIQYF
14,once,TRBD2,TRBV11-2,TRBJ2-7,TGTGCCAGCAGCCGGGGACTAGCGGTTGACGAGCAGTACTTC,CASSRGLAVDEQYF
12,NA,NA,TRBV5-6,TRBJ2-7,TGTGCCAGCAGCTCTAGCTCCTACGAGCAGTACTTC,CASSSSSYEQYF
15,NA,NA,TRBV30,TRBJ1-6,TGTGCCTGGATCCCCGGCCCCGGCGGGTATTCACCCCTCCACTTT,CAWIPGPGGYSPLHF
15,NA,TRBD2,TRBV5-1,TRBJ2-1,TGCGCCAGCAGCCTCGGGACTAGCGGTTACAATGAGCAGTTCTTC,CASSLGTSGYNEQFF
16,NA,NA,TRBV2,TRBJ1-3,TGTGCCAGCAAAGATCGGACGGGAAACTCTGGAAACACCATATATTTT,CASKDRTGNSGNTIYF
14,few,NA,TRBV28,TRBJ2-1,TGTGCCAGCAGGATCCAGGGTCCAAACAATGAGCAGTTCTTC,CASRIQGPNNEQFF
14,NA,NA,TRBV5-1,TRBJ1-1,TGCGCCAGCAGCTTGGCAGGGAGGGGCACTGAAGCTTTCTTT,CASSLAGRGTEAFF
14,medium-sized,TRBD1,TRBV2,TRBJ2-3,TGTGCCACCCAAGGACAGGGTGGTATAGATACGCAGTATTTT,CATQGQGGIDTQYF
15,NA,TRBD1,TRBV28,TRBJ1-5,TGTGCCAGCAGTTCACCCGGACAGGGCAATCAGCCCCAGCATTTT,CASSSPGQGNQPQHF
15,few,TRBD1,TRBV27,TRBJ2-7,TGTGCCAGCAGCAAGACCGGGACAGTCACCTACGAGCAGTACTTC,CASSKTGTVTYEQYF
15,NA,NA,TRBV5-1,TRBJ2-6,TGCGCCAGCAGCTTGGGGGGGGCTGGGGCCAACGTCCTGACTTTC,CASSLGGAGANVLTF
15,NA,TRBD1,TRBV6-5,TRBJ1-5,TGTGCCAGCAGTTACTCAAGACAGGGGAACCAGCCCCAGCATTTT,CASSYSRQGNQPQHF
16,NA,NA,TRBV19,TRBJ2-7,TGTGCCAGTAGTGGAGCCGCGCGGGGCCAGGCCTACGAGCAGTACTTC,CASSGAARGQAYEQYF